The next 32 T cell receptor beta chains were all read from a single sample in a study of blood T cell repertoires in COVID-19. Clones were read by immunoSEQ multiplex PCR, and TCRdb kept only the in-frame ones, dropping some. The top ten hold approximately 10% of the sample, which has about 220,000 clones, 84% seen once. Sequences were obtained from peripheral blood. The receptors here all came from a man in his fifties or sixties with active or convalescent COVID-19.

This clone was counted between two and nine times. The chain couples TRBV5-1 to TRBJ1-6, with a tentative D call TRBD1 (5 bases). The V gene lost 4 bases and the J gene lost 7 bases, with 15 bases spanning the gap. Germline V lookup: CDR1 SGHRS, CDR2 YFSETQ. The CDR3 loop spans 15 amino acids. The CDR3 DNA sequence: TGCGCCAGCAGCCCAGACCCCAAGGGGAATTCACCCCTCCACTTT. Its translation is CASSPDPKGNSPLHF.

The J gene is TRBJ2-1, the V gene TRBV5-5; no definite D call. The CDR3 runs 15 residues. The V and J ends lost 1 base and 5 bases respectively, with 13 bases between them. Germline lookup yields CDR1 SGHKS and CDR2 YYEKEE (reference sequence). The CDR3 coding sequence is TGTGCCAGCAGCTTGACCGGTCCTGAGGACAATGAGCAGTTCTTC. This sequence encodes CASSLTGPEDNEQFF.

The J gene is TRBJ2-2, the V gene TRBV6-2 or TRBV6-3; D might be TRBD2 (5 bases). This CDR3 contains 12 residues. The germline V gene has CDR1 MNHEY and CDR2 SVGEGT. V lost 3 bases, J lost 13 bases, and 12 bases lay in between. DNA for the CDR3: TGTGCCAGCAGTTATGGACTGGGGAGGCTGTTTTTT. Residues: CASSYGLGRLFF.

The DNA for the CDR3 is TGTGCCAGCAGCCCGCGGGAACTCCTGGGGGAGCAGTACGTC. It translates to CASSPRELLGEQYV. This chain joins TRBV5-8 and TRBJ2-7; weak D call: TRBD2 (6 bases). Germline loops: CDR1 SGHTS, CDR2 YDEGEE. CDR3 length: 14 amino acids. V was pared by 4 bases and J by 7 bases, with 18 bases between.

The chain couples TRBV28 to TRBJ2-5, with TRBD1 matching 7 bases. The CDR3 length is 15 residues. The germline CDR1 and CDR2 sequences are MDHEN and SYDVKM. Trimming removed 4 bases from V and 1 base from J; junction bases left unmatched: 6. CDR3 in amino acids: CASSSYTGVQETQYF. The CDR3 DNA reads TGTGCCAGCAGTTCGTACACAGGGGTCCAAGAGACCCAGTACTTC.

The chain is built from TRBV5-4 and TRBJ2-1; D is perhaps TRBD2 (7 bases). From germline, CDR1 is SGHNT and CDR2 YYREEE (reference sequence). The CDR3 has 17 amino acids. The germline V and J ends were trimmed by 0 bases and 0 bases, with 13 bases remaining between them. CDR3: CASSLGAGASSYNEQFF. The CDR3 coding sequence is TGTGCCAGCAGCTTGGGCGCGGGGGCCAGCTCCTACAATGAGCAGTTCTTC.

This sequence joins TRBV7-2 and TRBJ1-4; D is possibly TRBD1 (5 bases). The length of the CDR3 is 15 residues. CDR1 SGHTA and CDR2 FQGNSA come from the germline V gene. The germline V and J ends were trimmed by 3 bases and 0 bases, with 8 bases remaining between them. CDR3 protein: CASSFYRTTNEKLFF. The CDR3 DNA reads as TGTGCCAGCAGCTTCTACAGGACAACTAATGAAAAACTGTTTTTT.

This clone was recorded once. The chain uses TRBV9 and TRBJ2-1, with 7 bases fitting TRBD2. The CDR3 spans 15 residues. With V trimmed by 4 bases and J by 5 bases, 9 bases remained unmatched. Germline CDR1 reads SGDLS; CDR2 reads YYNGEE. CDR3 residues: CASSFRDYSDNEQFF. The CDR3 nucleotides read TGTGCCAGCAGCTTCCGGGACTACAGCGACAATGAGCAGTTCTTC.

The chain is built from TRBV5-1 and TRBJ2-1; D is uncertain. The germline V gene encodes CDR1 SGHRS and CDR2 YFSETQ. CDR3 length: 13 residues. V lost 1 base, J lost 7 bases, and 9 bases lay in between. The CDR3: CASSLSGPNEQFF. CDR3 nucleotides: TGCGCCAGCAGCTTGTCGGGTCCTAATGAGCAGTTCTTC.

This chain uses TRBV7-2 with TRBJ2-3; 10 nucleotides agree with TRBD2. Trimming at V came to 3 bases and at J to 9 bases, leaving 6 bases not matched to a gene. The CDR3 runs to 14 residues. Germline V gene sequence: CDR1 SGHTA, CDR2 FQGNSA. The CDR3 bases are TGTGCCAGCAGCTTCAGGACTAGCGGTAGGACGCAGTATTTT. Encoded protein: CASSFRTSGRTQYF.

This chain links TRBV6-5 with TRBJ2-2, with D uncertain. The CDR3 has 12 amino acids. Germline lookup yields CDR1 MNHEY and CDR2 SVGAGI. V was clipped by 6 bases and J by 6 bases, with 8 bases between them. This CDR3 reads CASSLEAGELFF. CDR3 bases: TGTGCCAGCAGCCTAGAAGCCGGGGAGCTGTTTTTT.

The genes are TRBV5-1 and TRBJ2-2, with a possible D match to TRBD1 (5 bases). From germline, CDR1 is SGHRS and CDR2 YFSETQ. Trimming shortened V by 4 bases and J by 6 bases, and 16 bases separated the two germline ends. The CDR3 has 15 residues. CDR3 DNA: TGCGCCAGCAGCATAGTAACAGGTCCACCCGGGGAGCTGTTTTTT. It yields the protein CASSIVTGPPGELFF.

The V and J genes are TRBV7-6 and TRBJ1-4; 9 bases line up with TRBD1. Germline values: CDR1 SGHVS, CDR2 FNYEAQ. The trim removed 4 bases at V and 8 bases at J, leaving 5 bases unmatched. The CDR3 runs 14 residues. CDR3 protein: CASSSGTGREKLFF. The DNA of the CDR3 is TGTGCCAGCAGCTCCGGGACAGGGAGGGAAAAACTGTTTTTT. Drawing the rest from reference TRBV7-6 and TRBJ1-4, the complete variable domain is GAGVSQSPRYKVTKRGQDVALRCDPISGHVSLYWYRQALGQGPEFLTYFNYEAQQDKSGLPNDRFSAERPEGSISTLTIQRTEQRDSAMYRCASSSGTGREKLFFGSGTQLSVL.

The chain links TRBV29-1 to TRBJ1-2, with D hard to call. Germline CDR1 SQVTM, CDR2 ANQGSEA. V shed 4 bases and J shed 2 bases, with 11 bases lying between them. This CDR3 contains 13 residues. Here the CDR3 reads CSVAPTPNYGYTF. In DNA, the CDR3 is TGCAGCGTTGCCCCGACTCCAAACTATGGCTACACCTTC.

The CDR3 DNA sequence: TGCGCCAGCAGCCAAGGACAGGGGTTGAACACTGAAGCTTTCTTT. As protein: CASSQGQGLNTEAFF. The chain employs TRBV4-1 and TRBJ1-1, with 8 bases lining up with TRBD1. Per the germline V gene, CDR1 is MGHRA and CDR2 is YSYEKL. This CDR3 contains 15 residues. V lost 1 base and J lost 0; bases outside the gene matches: 1.

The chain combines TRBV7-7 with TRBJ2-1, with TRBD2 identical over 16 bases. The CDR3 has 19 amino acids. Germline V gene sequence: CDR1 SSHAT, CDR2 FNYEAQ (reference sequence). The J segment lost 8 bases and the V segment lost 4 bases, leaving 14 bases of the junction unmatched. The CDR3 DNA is TGTGCCAGCAGCTCTTCCCCGGGACTAGCGGGAGGGGGGAGAGATGAGCAGTTCTTC. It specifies CASSSSPGLAGGGRDEQFF. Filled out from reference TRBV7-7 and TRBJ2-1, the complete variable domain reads GAGVSQSPRYKVTKRGQDVTLRCDPISSHATLYWYQQALGQGPEFLTYFNYEAQPDKSGLPSDRFSAERPEGSISTLTIQRTEQRDSAMYRCASSSSPGLAGGGRDEQFFGPGTRLTVL.

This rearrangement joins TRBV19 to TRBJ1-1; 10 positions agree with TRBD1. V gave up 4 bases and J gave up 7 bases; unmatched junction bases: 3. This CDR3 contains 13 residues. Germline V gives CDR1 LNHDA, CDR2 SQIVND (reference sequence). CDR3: CASSTGQGVEAFF. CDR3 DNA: TGTGCCAGTAGTACCGGACAGGGGGTTGAAGCTTTCTTT.

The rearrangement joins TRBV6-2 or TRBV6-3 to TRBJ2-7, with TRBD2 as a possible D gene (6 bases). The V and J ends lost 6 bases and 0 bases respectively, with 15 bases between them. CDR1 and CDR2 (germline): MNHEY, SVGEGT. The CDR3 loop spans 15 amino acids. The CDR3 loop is CASSTTGTLSYEQYF. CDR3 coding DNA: TGTGCCAGCAGCACCACCGGGACTCTCTCCTACGAGCAGTACTTC.

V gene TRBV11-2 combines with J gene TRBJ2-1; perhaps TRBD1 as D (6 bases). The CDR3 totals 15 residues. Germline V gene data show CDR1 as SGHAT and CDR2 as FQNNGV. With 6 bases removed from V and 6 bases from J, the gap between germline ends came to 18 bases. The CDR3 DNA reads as TGTGCCAGCAGACATCCGGGACAACTAACCAATGAGCAGTTCTTC. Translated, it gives CASRHPGQLTNEQFF. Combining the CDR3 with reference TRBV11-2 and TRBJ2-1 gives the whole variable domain EAGVAQSPRYKIIEKRQSVAFWCNPISGHATLYWYQQILGQGPKLLIQFQNNGVVDDSQLPKDRFSAERLKGVDSTLKIQPAKLEDSAVYLCASRHPGQLTNEQFFGPGTRLTVL.

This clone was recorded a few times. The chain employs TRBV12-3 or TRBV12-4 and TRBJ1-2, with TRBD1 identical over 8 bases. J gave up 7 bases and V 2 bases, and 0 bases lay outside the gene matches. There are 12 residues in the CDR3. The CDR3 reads CASSLQGAGYTF. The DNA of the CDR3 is TGTGCCAGCAGTTTACAGGGGGCTGGCTACACCTTC.

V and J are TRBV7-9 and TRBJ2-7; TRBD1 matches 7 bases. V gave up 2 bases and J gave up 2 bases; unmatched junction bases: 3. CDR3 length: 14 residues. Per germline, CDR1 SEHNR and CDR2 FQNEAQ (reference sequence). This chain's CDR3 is CASSLRGQPYEQYF. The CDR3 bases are TGTGCCAGCAGCTTAAGGGGACAGCCCTACGAGCAGTACTTC.

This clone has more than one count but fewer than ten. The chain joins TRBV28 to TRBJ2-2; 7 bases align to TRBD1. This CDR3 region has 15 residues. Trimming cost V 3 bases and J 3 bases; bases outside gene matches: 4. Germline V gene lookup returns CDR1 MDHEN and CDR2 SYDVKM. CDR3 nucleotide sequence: TGTGCCAGCAGTTTCGTCGACAGGGACACCGGGGAGCTGTTTTTT. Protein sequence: CASSFVDRDTGELFF.

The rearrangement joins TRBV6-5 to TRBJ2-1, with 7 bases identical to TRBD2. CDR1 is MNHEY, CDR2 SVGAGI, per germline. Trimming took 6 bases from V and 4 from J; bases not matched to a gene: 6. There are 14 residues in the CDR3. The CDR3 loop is CASSPRTSYNEQFF. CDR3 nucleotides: TGTGCCAGCAGCCCGAGGACTAGTTACAATGAGCAGTTCTTC.

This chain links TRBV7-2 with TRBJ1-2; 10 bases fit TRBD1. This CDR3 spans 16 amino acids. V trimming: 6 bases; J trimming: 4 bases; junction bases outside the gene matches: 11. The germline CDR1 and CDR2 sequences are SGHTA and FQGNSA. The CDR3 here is CASSPGQGIFGYGYTF. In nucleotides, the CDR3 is TGTGCCAGCAGTCCGGGACAGGGGATCTTTGGCTATGGCTACACCTTC.

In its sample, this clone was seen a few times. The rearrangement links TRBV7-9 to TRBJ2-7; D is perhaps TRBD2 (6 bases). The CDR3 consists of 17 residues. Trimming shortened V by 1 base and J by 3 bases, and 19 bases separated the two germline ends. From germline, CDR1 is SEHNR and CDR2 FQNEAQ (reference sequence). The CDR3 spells CASSLDWRGDLIYEQYF. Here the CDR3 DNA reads TGTGCCAGCAGCTTAGATTGGCGGGGAGACCTTATCTACGAGCAGTACTTC. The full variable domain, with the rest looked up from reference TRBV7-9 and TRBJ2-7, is DTGVSQNPRHKITKRGQNVTFRCDPISEHNRLYWYRQTLGQGPEFLTYFQNEAQLEKSRLLSDRFSAERPKGSFSTLEIQRTEQGDSAMYLCASSLDWRGDLIYEQYFGPGTRLTVT.

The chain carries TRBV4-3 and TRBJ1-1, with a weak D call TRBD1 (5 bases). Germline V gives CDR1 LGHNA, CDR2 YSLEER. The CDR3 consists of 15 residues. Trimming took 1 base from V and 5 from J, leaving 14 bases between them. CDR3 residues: CASSQGAGVRTEAFF. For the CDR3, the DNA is TGCGCCAGCAGCCAAGGGGCGGGGGTAAGAACTGAAGCTTTCTTT.

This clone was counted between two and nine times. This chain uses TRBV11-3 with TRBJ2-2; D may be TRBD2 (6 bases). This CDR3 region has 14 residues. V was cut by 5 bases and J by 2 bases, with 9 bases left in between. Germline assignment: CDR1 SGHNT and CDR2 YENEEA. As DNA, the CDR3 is TGTGCCAGCAGCGCGGGACCCAACACCGGGGAGCTGTTTTTT. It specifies CASSAGPNTGELFF. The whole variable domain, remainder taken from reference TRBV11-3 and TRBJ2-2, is EAGVVQSPRYKIIEKKQPVAFWCNPISGHNTLYWYLQNLGQGPELLIRYENEEAVDDSQLPKDRFSAERLKGVDSTLKIQPAELGDSAVYLCASSAGPNTGELFFGEGSRLTVL.

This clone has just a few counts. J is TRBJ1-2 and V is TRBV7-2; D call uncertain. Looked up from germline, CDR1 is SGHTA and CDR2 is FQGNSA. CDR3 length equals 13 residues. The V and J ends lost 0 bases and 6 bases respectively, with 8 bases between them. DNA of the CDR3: TGTGCCAGCAGCTTAGCGAGGTACGATGGCTACACCTTC. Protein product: CASSLARYDGYTF.

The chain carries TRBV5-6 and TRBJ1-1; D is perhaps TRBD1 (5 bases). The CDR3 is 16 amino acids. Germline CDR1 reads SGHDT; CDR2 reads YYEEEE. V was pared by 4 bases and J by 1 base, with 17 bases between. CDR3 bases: TGTGCCAGCAGCCCGCTCCCGGTCGGGGGGAACACTGAAGCTTTCTTT. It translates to CASSPLPVGGNTEAFF.

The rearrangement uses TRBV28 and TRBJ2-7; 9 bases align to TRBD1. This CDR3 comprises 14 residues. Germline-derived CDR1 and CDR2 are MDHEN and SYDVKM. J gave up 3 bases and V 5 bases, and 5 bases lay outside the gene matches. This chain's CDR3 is CASSVTGGLYEQYF. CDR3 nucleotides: TGTGCCAGCAGTGTGACAGGGGGACTCTACGAGCAGTACTTC.

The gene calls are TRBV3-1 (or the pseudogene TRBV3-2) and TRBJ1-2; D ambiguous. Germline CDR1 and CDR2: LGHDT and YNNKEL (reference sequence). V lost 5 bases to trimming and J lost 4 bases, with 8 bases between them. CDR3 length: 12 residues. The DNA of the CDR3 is TGTGCCAGCAGCTACCACAGCTATGGCTACACCTTC. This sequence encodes CASSYHSYGYTF.

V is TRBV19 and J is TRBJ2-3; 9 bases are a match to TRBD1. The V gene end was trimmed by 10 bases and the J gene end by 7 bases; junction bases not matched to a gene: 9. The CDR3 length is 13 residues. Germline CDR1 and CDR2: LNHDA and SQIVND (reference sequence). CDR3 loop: CAIRGTGKNTQYF. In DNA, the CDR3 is TGTGCCATTAGAGGGACAGGGAAAAATACGCAGTATTTT.